These 18 T cell receptor beta chains originate from one sample sequenced in a study of technical replicates of blood from a few donors. Generated by immunoSEQ multiplex PCR, the TCRdb table keeps only in-frame clones and is missing some. The sample yields about 88,000 clones, about nine tenths seen once. The source material was T cells isolated from PBMCs. The receptor set was obtained from a human donor in good health.

The genes are TRBV6-5 and TRBJ1-2, with 9 bases identical to TRBD1. Germline values: CDR1 MNHEY, CDR2 SVGAGI. This CDR3 region has 14 residues. V lost 5 bases and J lost 7; bases outside the gene matches: 8. This CDR3 reads CASSLPGTGSGYTF. The CDR3 bases are TGTGCCAGCAGTCTCCCCGGGACAGGGTCTGGCTACACCTTC.

V and J are TRBV5-4 and TRBJ2-7; a possible D gene is TRBD1 (5 bases). This CDR3 spans 13 amino acids. CDR1 SGHNT and CDR2 YYREEE come from the germline V gene (reference sequence). Trimming took off 2 bases at V and 6 bases at J, with 12 bases between the two ends. The DNA for the CDR3 is TGTGCCAGCAGCTTTCAAGGGGTGGGCGAGCAGTACTTC. Its translation is CASSFQGVGEQYF. The entire variable domain, with the rest obtained from reference TRBV5-4 and TRBJ2-7, is as follows: ETGVTQSPTHLIKTRGQQVTLRCSSQSGHNTVSWYQQALGQGPQFIFQYYREEENGRGNFPPRFSGLQFPNYSSELNVNALELDDSALYLCASSFQGVGEQYFGPGTRLTVT.

The DNA of the CDR3 is TGTGCCAGCAGCTTAAGGAATACCTGGACAGGGGACCAAGAGACCCAGTACTTC. Its translation: CASSLRNTWTGDQETQYF. The J gene is TRBJ2-5, the V gene TRBV7-2; TRBD1 aligns across 9 bases. V lost 2 bases to trimming and J lost 0 bases; unmatched junction nucleotides: 10. This CDR3 is built from 18 residues. CDR1 and CDR2 from the germline V gene are SGHTA and FQGNSA.

CDR3 residues: CASSLRKTGPATDTQYF. The CDR3 DNA reads TGTGCCAGCAGCCTACGAAAGACAGGGCCCGCCACAGATACGCAGTATTTT. V usage is TRBV28 and J usage is TRBJ2-3, with TRBD1 matching over 7 bases. The CDR3 spans 17 residues. Germline assignment: CDR1 MDHEN and CDR2 SYDVKM. J was trimmed by 2 bases and V by 6 bases; bases with no gene match: 14.

CDR3 sequence reads: CAGTQGQPSPLHF. The CDR3 DNA sequence: TGTGCCGGGACTCAGGGACAGCCTTCACCCCTCCACTTT. The chain has TRBV30 and TRBJ1-6; 7 bases agree with TRBD1. Germline values: CDR1 GTSNPN, CDR2 SVGIG (reference sequence). V dropped 8 bases and J dropped 9; count of bases not matched to a gene: 10. This CDR3 has 13 amino acids.

This sequence joins TRBV10-3 and TRBJ2-2; maybe TRBD2 (6 bases). The germline gives CDR1 ENHRY, CDR2 SYGVKD. CDR3 length equals 14 residues. V lost 3 bases to trimming and J lost 4 bases, with 9 bases between them. Here the CDR3 reads CAISDFGGTGELFF. The DNA of the CDR3 is TGTGCCATCAGTGATTTCGGGGGCACCGGGGAGCTGTTTTTT.

V usage is TRBV11-2 and J usage is TRBJ2-2; a weak D match, TRBD1 (6 bases). Germline assignment: CDR1 SGHAT and CDR2 FQNNGV. V was trimmed by 2 bases and J by 6 bases, leaving 10 bases between them. The CDR3 totals 14 residues. The CDR3 region is CASSLNRDAGELFF. The CDR3 DNA reads TGTGCCAGCAGCTTAAACAGGGACGCCGGGGAGCTGTTTTTT. The full variable domain, in which reference TRBV11-2 and TRBJ2-2 provide the parts outside the CDR3, is EAGVAQSPRYKIIEKRQSVAFWCNPISGHATLYWYQQILGQGPKLLIQFQNNGVVDDSQLPKDRFSAERLKGVDSTLKIQPAKLEDSAVYLCASSLNRDAGELFFGEGSRLTVL.

The chain uses TRBV19 and TRBJ1-1; a weak D match, TRBD1 (6 bases). Trimming removed 5 bases at V and 1 base at J, with 8 bases between. CDR1 LNHDA and CDR2 SQIVND come from the germline V gene (reference sequence). This CDR3 comprises 13 residues. CDR3 nucleotide sequence: TGTGCCAGTAGTTGGACAGAGAACACTGAAGCTTTCTTT. It codes for CASSWTENTEAFF.

J is TRBJ2-5 and V is TRBV4-1, with 9 bases that match TRBD1. CDR1 is MGHRA and CDR2 is YSYEKL in the germline V gene. The length of the CDR3 is 15 residues. The ends lost 1 base at V and 8 bases at J; junction bases unmatched: 8. The CDR3 region has the DNA TGCGCCAGCAGCCAAGTGGACAGGGGCTTTGGAACCCAGTACTTC. It encodes CASSQVDRGFGTQYF.

The genes are TRBV6-1 and TRBJ2-1; D is unclear. Germline CDR1 reads MNHNS; CDR2 reads SASEGT. This CDR3 comprises 15 residues. V gave up 8 bases and J gave up 4 bases, with 18 bases separating them. The CDR3 protein is CASVRLLSLYNEQFF. Here the CDR3 DNA reads TGTGCCAGCGTGCGCCTGCTCTCCCTTTACAATGAGCAGTTCTTC.

The rearrangement joins TRBV19 to TRBJ1-2; a possible D gene is TRBD1 (6 bases). This CDR3 is built from 13 residues. The V end lost 2 bases, the J end lost 4 bases, and 8 bases lay between the germline ends. CDR1 LNHDA and CDR2 SQIVND come from the germline V gene (reference sequence). The CDR3: CASSIWGLYGYTF. CDR3 coding DNA: TGTGCCAGTAGTATATGGGGGCTCTATGGCTACACCTTC.

This chain links TRBV27 with TRBJ1-5; perhaps TRBD1 as D (5 bases). CDR3 length: 13 amino acids. The V end lost 6 bases, the J end lost 4 bases, and 10 bases lay between the germline ends. The germline gives CDR1 MNHEY, CDR2 SMNVEV (reference sequence). CDR3 protein: CASRWDLNQPQHF. The CDR3 region has the DNA TGTGCCAGCAGATGGGACTTGAATCAGCCCCAGCATTTT.

The rearrangement links TRBV2 to TRBJ2-2, with TRBD2 matching over 9 bases. This CDR3 region has 18 residues. Germline-derived CDR1 and CDR2 are SNHLY and FYNNEI. The V gene end was trimmed by 3 bases and the J gene end by 5 bases; junction bases not matched to a gene: 13. The CDR3 DNA sequence: TGTGCCAGCAGTGAGCACTTAGCGGGGGCCCTCGGGACCGGGGAGCTGTTTTTT. It yields the protein CASSEHLAGALGTGELFF.

This chain joins TRBV5-1 and TRBJ1-1, with D perhaps matching TRBD1 (6 bases). V lost 7 bases to trimming and J lost 3 bases, with 13 bases between them. From germline, CDR1 is SGHRS and CDR2 YFSETQ. The CDR3 is 13 amino acids. The CDR3 loop reads CASRPGVDTEAFF. The CDR3 region has the DNA TGCGCCAGCCGTCCAGGGGTGGACACTGAAGCTTTCTTT.

In this sample, this clone turned up once. The J gene is TRBJ2-5, the V gene TRBV6-4, with 9 bases fitting TRBD1. From germline, CDR1 is MRHNA and CDR2 SNTAGT. J lost 4 bases, V lost 2 bases, and 11 bases had no gene match. This CDR3 is 17 amino acids long. The CDR3, as DNA: TGTGCCAGCAGTGACCCTGTGGGACAGGGATTCGGAGAGACCCAGTACTTC. Protein product: CASSDPVGQGFGETQYF.

The chain couples TRBV7-3 to TRBJ1-1; maybe TRBD1 (6 bases). The CDR3 totals 14 residues. Germline V gene data show CDR1 as SGHTA and CDR2 as FQGTGA. V lost 3 bases and J 5 bases, leaving 13 bases between the germline ends. Here the CDR3 reads CASSLGWGRTEAFF. In DNA form, the CDR3 reads TGTGCCAGCAGCTTGGGGTGGGGGCGGACTGAAGCTTTCTTT.

The chain couples TRBV5-1 to TRBJ2-7; D gene unclear. The V gene lost 0 bases and the J gene lost 0 bases, with 10 bases spanning the gap. The CDR3 sequence is 15 residues long. CDR1 and CDR2 (germline): SGHRS, YFSETQ. CDR3 DNA sequence: TGCGCCAGCAGCTTGGTTGGTGACACCTCCTACGAGCAGTACTTC. Its translation is CASSLVGDTSYEQYF.

The chain is built from TRBV7-2 and TRBJ2-4; 8 bases are a match to TRBD2. In germline, CDR1 is SGHTA, CDR2 FQGNSA. The ends lost 6 bases at V and 1 base at J; junction bases unmatched: 5. The CDR3 extends over 15 amino acids. CDR3 residues: CASRLSGSAKNIQYF. The DNA of the CDR3 is TGTGCCAGCAGATTAAGCGGGAGCGCCAAAAACATTCAGTACTTC. Using reference TRBV7-2 and TRBJ2-4 for the parts outside the CDR3, the full variable domain is GAGVSQSPSNKVTEKGKDVELRCDPISGHTALYWYRQSLGQGLEFLIYFQGNSAPDKSGLPSDRFSAERTGGSVSTLTIQRTQQEDSAVYLCASRLSGSAKNIQYFGAGTRLSVL.